This T cell receptor beta chain was identified during a study of T cell repertoires in cytomegalovirus infection. In the study overall: TCR beta signatures that were public indicated CMV infection and matching HLA type. Points from the study as a whole: Using cumulative public TCR beta family frequency, the authors identified those who carried CMV together with the relevant HLA. The study found HLA-C-restricted CMV-specific TCR beta clonotypes dominating the ex vivo response.

Ten or more counts support this clonotype. Its antigen is unknown. Trimming cost V 3 bases and J 2 bases, with 2 bases left between them. CDR3 length: 12 amino acids. Each CDR3 protein gets one entry after TCRdb re-called the reads with MiXCR. The data hold around 530,000 distinct CDR3 sequences, with around 27% observed a single time. This chain links TRBV12-3 or TRBV12-4 with TRBJ1-5; no clear D gene. Specimen: PBMCs. This sequence originates from a human donor in good health (CMV status not recorded). Some clones in this sample may be carry-over from other donors' samples. For the CDR3, the DNA is TGTGCCAGCAGTTTTCGCAATCAGCCCCAGCATTTT. Its protein product is CASSFRNQPQHF.